This T cell receptor beta chain stems from a study of cytomegalovirus exposure and HLA in healthy donors. General study results and limits: Rarity marked most TCR sequences, yet some public TCRs occurred in many donors. Some TCR beta chains (over 150 of them) were listed as cytomegalovirus-associated. Follow-up analysis found HLA locus-dependent TCR association rates, highest for DRB1 and lowest for HLA-C.

A multiplex PCR was run with 60 Vbeta primers and 13 Jbeta primers. Some clones are missing from TCRdb's copy, which holds only in-frame ones; the method was immunoSEQ multiplex PCR. The sample holds around 140,000 clones, 78% seen once. This clone was observed a single time. As yet, its antigen is unknown. The sequence derives from a young woman in good health and CMV-seropositive. The sequencing sample was made of PBMCs.

The DNA for the CDR3 is TGTGCCAGCAGCAAAGCGGCGGGGGGCTATCAGCCCCAGCATTTT. Encoded protein: CASSKAAGGYQPQHF. The V and J genes are TRBV21-1 and TRBJ1-5. TRBV21-1 is designated a pseudogene. The CDR3 covers 15 residues.